These 27 T cell receptor beta chains share one sample of origin, sequenced in a study of T cells after yellow fever vaccination. TCRdb reprocessed the 5' RACE reads with MiXCR, giving one entry per CDR3 protein. The sample includes some 500,000 distinct CDR3 sequences, around an eighth seen only once; the top ten take 11% to 15%. This specimen consisted of PBMCs, obtained on the day of the yellow fever booster vaccination. These receptors originate from a man younger than 40 who received the YFV17D yellow fever vaccine.

This CDR3 is CASSLARLAGGPDTQYF. The CDR3 DNA reads as TGTGCCAGCAGCTTAGCGAGACTAGCGGGGGGACCAGATACGCAGTATTTT. V and J are TRBV7-2 and TRBJ2-3, with 13 bases fitting TRBD2. CDR1 is SGHTA and CDR2 is FQGNSA in the germline V gene. The CDR3 runs to 17 residues. Trimming cost V 0 bases and J 4 bases; bases outside gene matches: 4. The complete variable domain, with remaining parts taken from reference TRBV7-2 and TRBJ2-3, reads GAGVSQSPSNKVTEKGKDVELRCDPISGHTALYWYRQSLGQGLEFLIYFQGNSAPDKSGLPSDRFSAERTGGSVSTLTIQRTQQEDSAVYLCASSLARLAGGPDTQYFGPGTRLTVL.

This clonotype occurred a few times. Written as DNA, the CDR3 is TGTGCCAGCAGCTTAAGACTAGCGGGAGGTAAAGATACGCAGTATTTT. It translates to CASSLRLAGGKDTQYF. V gene TRBV7-2 combines with J gene TRBJ2-3; 13 bases align to TRBD2. The CDR3 consists of 16 residues. V was pared by 2 bases and J by 5 bases, with 4 bases of the junction left unmatched. Germline assignment: CDR1 SGHTA and CDR2 FQGNSA.

This clonotype came up a few times. The chain carries TRBV19 and TRBJ1-1; D uncertain. The germline CDR1 and CDR2 sequences are LNHDA and SQIVND (reference sequence). The V end lost 5 bases, the J end lost 9 bases, and 13 bases lay between the germline ends. The CDR3 is 12 residues long. The CDR3, as DNA: TGTGCCAGTAGTTTTCTTGATTTCCAAGCTTTCTTT. This translates into CASSFLDFQAFF.

This clonotype came up a few times. This chain joins TRBV3-1 and TRBJ2-2, with a weak D call TRBD2 (6 bases). Germline CDR1 LGHDT, CDR2 YNNKEL (reference sequence). Trimming took 7 bases from V and 1 from J, leaving 10 bases between them. This CDR3 contains 14 residues. The CDR3 bases are TGTGCCAGCACCAGCGGGCAGAACACCGGGGAGCTGTTTTTT. Protein: CASTSGQNTGELFF.

This clonotype was recorded a few times. The chain couples TRBV7-2 to TRBJ2-5, with 11 bases fitting TRBD2. The CDR3 spans 15 residues. After removal of 5 bases from V and 4 bases from J, the junction contained 6 bases not matched to a gene. In germline, CDR1 is SGHTA, CDR2 FQGNSA. Here the CDR3 reads CASSDTSGSSETQYF. The CDR3 DNA sequence: TGTGCCAGCAGCGACACTAGCGGGAGTTCAGAGACCCAGTACTTC.

The V and J genes are TRBV5-4 and TRBJ2-7, with 11 bases identical to TRBD2. Germline V gene sequence: CDR1 SGHNT, CDR2 YYREEE (reference sequence). The length of the CDR3 is 14 residues. With V trimmed by 5 bases and J by 2 bases, 3 bases remained unmatched. The CDR3 region is CASSHSGRAYEQYF. CDR3 nucleotides: TGTGCCAGCAGTCATAGCGGGAGGGCCTACGAGCAGTACTTC. Filled out from reference TRBV5-4 and TRBJ2-7, the complete variable domain reads ETGVTQSPTHLIKTRGQQVTLRCSSQSGHNTVSWYQQALGQGPQFIFQYYREEENGRGNFPPRFSGLQFPNYSSELNVNALELDDSALYLCASSHSGRAYEQYFGPGTRLTVT.

This clonotype was seen a few times. The chain uses TRBV10-3 and TRBJ2-7, with D hard to call. Per the germline V gene, CDR1 is ENHRY and CDR2 is SYGVKD. The ends were cut back, 5 bases at V and 1 base at J, with 9 bases in the middle. CDR3 size: 13 residues. The CDR3 sequence: CAISYQTSYEQYF. The CDR3 DNA sequence: TGTGCCATCAGTTACCAGACTTCCTACGAGCAGTACTTC.

The genes are TRBV28 and TRBJ2-7; D call uncertain. The CDR3 spans 11 residues. V shed 8 bases and J shed 1 base, with 6 bases lying between them. Germline V gene data show CDR1 as MDHEN and CDR2 as SYDVKM. For the CDR3, the DNA is TGTGCCAGCGCGTGGTCCTACGAGCAGTACTTC. Protein product: CASAWSYEQYF.

The rearrangement joins TRBV10-3 to TRBJ1-5; D is possibly TRBD1 (6 bases). Deletions cut 10 bases from V and 5 bases from J, with 12 bases between. Germline CDR1 reads ENHRY; CDR2 reads SYGVKD. CDR3 size: 12 residues. As DNA, the CDR3 is TGTGCCACGCGGGACACTGATCAGCCCCAGCATTTT. Amino acid sequence: CATRDTDQPQHF.

This chain connects TRBV20-1 to TRBJ2-7; 10 nucleotides agree with TRBD1. This CDR3 comprises 15 residues. The V and J ends lost 3 bases and 1 base, in that order; junction bases with no gene match: 6. Germline V gene lookup returns CDR1 DFQATT and CDR2 SNEGSKA (reference sequence). The CDR3 protein is CSARNGQGGSYEQYF. The CDR3 DNA sequence: TGCAGTGCTAGGAACGGACAGGGGGGTTCCTACGAGCAGTACTTC.

This clonotype was picked up a small number of times. J is TRBJ1-2 and V is TRBV7-2, with TRBD1 as a possible D gene (5 bases). Trimming removed 1 base from V and 8 bases from J, with 8 bases in between. The CDR3 length is 12 residues. Germline loops: CDR1 SGHTA, CDR2 FQGNSA. Here the CDR3 reads CASSLGGDGYTF. CDR3 sequence (DNA): TGTGCCAGCAGCTTAGGGGGCGACGGCTACACCTTC.

The genes are TRBV20-1 and TRBJ2-1, with TRBD1 matching 9 bases. Trimming took 6 bases from V and 7 from J; bases not matched to a gene: 13. Germline CDR1 reads DFQATT; CDR2 reads SNEGSKA (reference sequence). The CDR3 is 15 amino acids. CDR3 loop: CSARLTGGSGNEQFF. The CDR3 DNA follows: TGCAGTGCCCGCCTCACAGGGGGCTCGGGAAATGAGCAGTTCTTC.

The chain links TRBV29-1 to TRBJ2-7, with D unclear. Trimming took off 3 bases at V and 1 base at J, with 4 bases between the two ends. The CDR3 runs 11 residues. Germline values: CDR1 SQVTM, CDR2 ANQGSEA. The CDR3 DNA sequence: TGCAGCGTTGAGGATTCCTACGAGCAGTACTTC. Encoded protein: CSVEDSYEQYF.

This clonotype turned up a few times. CDR3 DNA sequence: TGTGCCATCAGGCGGTACCCAGGGACTAGCGGGGACTCCGGCACAGATACGCAGTATTTT. Protein sequence: CAIRRYPGTSGDSGTDTQYF. V gene TRBV10-3 combines with J gene TRBJ2-3; 13 bases are shared with TRBD2. This CDR3 has 20 amino acids. V shed 6 bases and J 1 base; nucleotides not matched to a gene: 16. Germline lookup yields CDR1 ENHRY and CDR2 SYGVKD.

This clonotype appeared many times. The J gene is TRBJ2-1, the V gene TRBV7-3; TRBD2 matches at 9 bases. This CDR3 is built from 14 residues. Germline V gene sequence: CDR1 SGHTA, CDR2 FQGTGA. V was pared by 6 bases and J by 8 bases, with 8 bases of the junction left unmatched. CDR3 sequence (DNA): TGTGCCAGCAGTCCCGGGACTAGCAGCTATGAGCAGTTCTTC. Translation: CASSPGTSSYEQFF.

This chain connects TRBV15 to TRBJ2-3, with TRBD2 matching 12 bases. The V gene end was trimmed by 0 bases and the J gene end by 3 bases; junction bases not matched to a gene: 7. The CDR3 is 18 amino acids. The germline CDR1 and CDR2 sequences are LNHNV and YYDKDF (reference sequence). The CDR3 spells CATSRDLASGRETDTQYF. CDR3 bases: TGTGCCACCAGCAGAGATCTGGCTAGCGGGAGGGAAACAGATACGCAGTATTTT.

The CDR3 DNA is TGTGCCAGCAGCTTAGAGGCAGCCGCCGGTGAGCAGTTCTTC. Protein product: CASSLEAAAGEQFF. The V call is TRBV7-2, the J call TRBJ2-1; D uncertain. Germline CDR1 and CDR2: SGHTA and FQGNSA. Trimming took off 1 base at V and 9 bases at J, with 13 bases between the two ends. The length of the CDR3 is 14 residues.

This sequence joins TRBV7-2 and TRBJ2-1, with 7 bases identical to TRBD2. CDR1 SGHTA and CDR2 FQGNSA come from the germline V gene. This CDR3 comprises 12 residues. V dropped 7 bases and J dropped 9; count of bases not matched to a gene: 6. The CDR3 region is CASTAGVGEQFF. The CDR3 nucleotides are TGTGCCAGCACGGCGGGAGTAGGTGAGCAGTTCTTC.

This clonotype was recorded a few times. The rearrangement uses TRBV7-3 and TRBJ2-7, with D unresolved. CDR3 size: 14 residues. Trimming took off 2 bases at V and 2 bases at J, with 10 bases between the two ends. CDR1 and CDR2 (germline): SGHTA, FQGTGA. As DNA, the CDR3 is TGTGCCAGCAGCTTATACCCGCCTCCCTACGAGCAGTACTTC. This codes for CASSLYPPPYEQYF.

This rearrangement joins TRBV19 to TRBJ2-5, with D tentatively TRBD1 (6 bases). Germline V CDR1 and CDR2: LNHDA, SQIVND (reference sequence). Trimming took 3 bases from V and 3 from J, leaving 23 bases between them. This CDR3 is built from 18 residues. CDR3 bases: TGTGCCAGTAGTATGGGGGCGGAAACGAGCACGAGGGAAGAGACCCAGTACTTC. Residues: CASSMGAETSTREETQYF.

This clonotype was seen many times. The rearrangement links TRBV5-6 to TRBJ2-7; either TRBD1 or TRBD2 may supply D (5 bases each). This CDR3 contains 14 residues. Trimming left V 1 base short and J 7 bases short, with 15 bases between. Germline V gene lookup returns CDR1 SGHDT and CDR2 YYEEEE. The CDR3 loop is CASSLIGAGVEQYF. The CDR3 nucleotides read TGTGCCAGCAGCTTGATCGGGGCCGGGGTGGAGCAGTACTTC.

This clonotype has a handful of counts. The chain combines TRBV6-5 with TRBJ1-2; no reliable D call. The CDR3 is made up of 14 amino acids. The V and J ends lost 2 bases and 5 bases respectively, with 12 bases between them. CDR1 is MNHEY and CDR2 is SVGAGI in the germline V gene. CDR3 nucleotide sequence: TGTGCCAGCAGTTACGACGCAGGATCGTATGGCTACACCTTC. Protein: CASSYDAGSYGYTF.

In this sample, this clonotype turned up a few times. This chain joins TRBV9 and TRBJ1-5; no clear D gene. V was clipped by 4 bases and J by 5 bases, with 13 bases between them. The CDR3 is 14 residues long. Germline V lookup: CDR1 SGDLS, CDR2 YYNGEE. CDR3 DNA: TGTGCCAGCAGCTCCCAACCGGGAGATCAGCCCCAGCATTTT. Protein: CASSSQPGDQPQHF.

V is TRBV10-2 and J is TRBJ2-4, with TRBD1 as a possible D gene (6 bases). Germline CDR1 is WSHSY and CDR2 is SAAADI. This CDR3 has 13 residues. V lost 3 bases and J 8 bases, leaving 11 bases between the germline ends. The CDR3 loop is CASSEQGKDIQYF. In DNA, the CDR3 is TGCGCCAGCAGTGAACAGGGAAAGGACATTCAGTACTTC.

In this sample, this clonotype turned up many times. J is TRBJ2-2 and V is TRBV20-1, with D possibly matching TRBD2 (7 bases). The germline V gene has CDR1 DFQATT and CDR2 SNEGSKA (reference sequence). The CDR3 is made up of 15 amino acids. The V and J ends lost 3 bases and 2 bases respectively, with 13 bases between them. The CDR3, as DNA: TGCAGTGCTAGGGCGGGGGCGAAAAACACCGGGGAGCTGTTTTTT. This sequence encodes CSARAGAKNTGELFF.

This rearrangement joins TRBV4-2 to TRBJ1-4; weak D call: TRBD1 (6 bases). Germline V gene sequence: CDR1 LGHNA, CDR2 YNFKEQ. Trimming pared 4 bases from V and 7 bases from J, leaving 19 bases between. The CDR3 is made up of 16 amino acids. The DNA of the CDR3 is TGTGCCAGCAGCCTTACGGTTATCAGGGGAGGTGAAAAACTGTTTTTT. It translates to CASSLTVIRGGEKLFF.

This clonotype was seen a few times. The chain has TRBV25-1 and TRBJ2-2, with TRBD1 as a possible D gene (6 bases). This CDR3 contains 15 residues. V was trimmed by 5 bases and J by 4 bases, leaving 14 bases between them. CDR1 and CDR2 from the germline V gene are MGHDK and SYGVNS. The CDR3 loop reads CASSPRTAATGELFF. In DNA, the CDR3 is TGTGCCAGCAGTCCTCGGACAGCGGCCACCGGGGAGCTGTTTTTT.